This T cell receptor beta chain was sequenced for a study of T cell responses to AZD1222 COVID-19 vaccine. Points from the study as a whole: Seropositive status at baseline applied to only five or six AZD1222 recipients.

Trimming pared 3 bases from V and 4 bases from J, leaving 21 bases between. The CDR3 runs 17 residues. Looked up from germline, CDR1 is MRHNA and CDR2 is SNTAGT. Notes on this clone: Antigen specificity is unknown.

Data came from immunoSEQ multiplex PCR; TCRdb stores just in-frame clones and leaves some out. The data contain about 140,000 clones, about 90% of them singletons. The chain links TRBV6-4 to TRBJ1-2, with no clear D. The receptor comes from an adult in good health. Sequences were derived from peripheral blood, sampled on day 0 of AZD1222 vaccination. For the CDR3, the DNA is TGTGCCAGCAGTGAAAGGCAGTTCCCAATCATGGGCTATGGCTACACCTTC. Translation gives CASSERQFPIMGYGYTF.